This TCR beta chain was profiled in a study of spatial heterogeneity in lung cancer. Study details: Beta-chain sequences consistently outnumbered alpha-chain sequences in detection. The study observed each unique TCR and UMI combination more than ten times on average in raw reads.

The V gene's germline CDR1 is MDHEN and CDR2 SYDVKM. Trimming took 4 bases from V and 6 from J, leaving 19 bases between them. This CDR3 region has 16 residues. This clonotype was detected ten times or more. TCRdb analysed the 5' RACE reads with MiXCR anew, one entry per CDR3 protein. The sample carries fewer than 25,000 distinct CDR3 sequences, 3.3% recorded once. Time point meaning: sample taken at primary tumor resection. From tumor, nontumor lung or frozen PBMC, whole RNA was taken unsorted for sequencing. The receptor comes from a female donor with early-stage non-small cell lung cancer. V gene TRBV28 combines with J gene TRBJ2-1; D is tentatively TRBD1 or TRBD2 (5 bases each). Specimen: PBMCs, collected at surgery. CDR3 residues: CASSSGTGRLANEQFF. The CDR3 DNA reads as TGTGCCAGCAGTTCCGGTACGGGACGTCTGGCCAATGAGCAGTTCTTC.